The clone carrying this T cell receptor (beta chain) was seen more than once but under ten times. Its antigen is not known. This CDR3 is 15 amino acids long. Deletions cut 2 bases from V and 2 bases from J, with 13 bases between. CDR1 is SGHTA, CDR2 FQGNSA, per germline. TCRdb re-derived calls from the RT-PCR reads in MiXCR, one entry per CDR3 protein. The sample includes 650,000 to 800,000 distinct CDR3 sequences, around 14% of them seen just once. The entry originates in a study of response to subunit inactivated influenza vaccine. Whole-study findings and limits: Few additional T cells are recruited per seasonal influenza vaccination, authors suggested.

The chain is built from TRBV7-2 and TRBJ2-7, with D tentatively TRBD1 or TRBD2 (5 bases each). The input for sequencing was PBMCs from blood, taken around two weeks before vaccination. The source of this sequence is a man between 45 and 60 years old who received an inactivated influenza vaccine. Here the CDR3 reads CASSLTGTVTYEQYF. The CDR3 DNA sequence: TGTGCCAGCAGCTTAACCGGGACGGTGACCTACGAGCAGTACTTC.